The 8 T cell receptor beta chains presented below share a single source sample, sequenced in a study of immune cell composition in non-small cell lung cancer. The method was immunoSEQ multiplex PCR; TCRdb's version includes in-frame clones alone and lacks a portion of them. Of about 7,800 clones in the sample, about 78% were seen once. Sequencing was performed on lung tumor tissue. Receptor source: a human donor with non-small cell lung cancer.

Note on this clone: Other nucleotide sequences in the sample specify the same CDR3. This chain links TRBV5-4 with TRBJ1-3, with D possibly TRBD1 on 5 matching bases. From germline, CDR1 is SGHNT and CDR2 YYREEE (reference sequence). The length of the CDR3 is 16 residues. The germline V and J ends were trimmed by 4 bases and 4 bases, with 18 bases remaining between them. In DNA, the CDR3 is TGTGCCAGCAGCCAAGATGGACCCAGGGCGGGAAACACCATATATTTT. This translates into CASSQDGPRAGNTIYF.

This clone has a handful of counts. The chain links TRBV7-8 to TRBJ2-7, with a weak D call TRBD2 (7 bases). This CDR3 spans 14 amino acids. Germline values: CDR1 SGHVS, CDR2 FQNEAQ. The V gene lost 1 base and the J gene lost 2 bases, with 9 bases spanning the gap. The chain's CDR3 is CASSLVGGPYEQYF. The DNA of the CDR3 is TGTGCCAGCAGCTTAGTGGGGGGGCCCTACGAGCAGTACTTC.

V and J are TRBV7-2 and TRBJ1-2; TRBD1 matches 7 bases. From germline, CDR1 is SGHTA and CDR2 FQGNSA. Trimming cost V 2 bases and J 0 bases; bases outside gene matches: 6. This CDR3 has 16 residues. CDR3 amino acids: CASSLTIGGSNYGYTF. The CDR3, as DNA: TGTGCCAGCAGCTTAACCATAGGGGGCTCTAACTATGGCTACACCTTC.

The V call is TRBV6-5, the J call TRBJ2-7; 7 positions match TRBD1. V lost 6 bases to trimming and J lost 7 bases; unmatched junction nucleotides: 12. The CDR3 sequence is 14 residues long. Germline lookup yields CDR1 MNHEY and CDR2 SVGAGI. For the CDR3, the DNA is TGTGCCAGCAGCGCCCGGACAGGCCGCAGGGAGCAGTACTTC. It encodes CASSARTGRREQYF.

The V and J genes are TRBV5-4 and TRBJ1-2; no clear D gene. Trimming took off 4 bases at V and 4 bases at J, with 11 bases between the two ends. This CDR3 contains 13 residues. CDR1 SGHNT and CDR2 YYREEE come from the germline V gene (reference sequence). The CDR3 region has the DNA TGTGCCAGCAGCCTGCGCGTAGGCTATGGCTACACCTTC. This sequence encodes CASSLRVGYGYTF.

The chain is built from TRBV25-1 and TRBJ1-1; D perhaps matches TRBD1 (6 bases). V was cut by 3 bases and J by 8 bases, with 16 bases left in between. The CDR3 length is 14 residues. Germline loops: CDR1 MGHDK, CDR2 SYGVNS. The CDR3 sequence is CASSDGQLALEAFF. CDR3 nucleotide sequence: TGTGCCAGCAGTGATGGACAGCTCGCTCTGGAAGCTTTCTTT.

The chain links TRBV5-1 to TRBJ2-1; D uncertain. CDR1 SGHRS and CDR2 YFSETQ come from the germline V gene. The CDR3 totals 13 residues. The V end lost 2 bases, the J end lost 1 base, and 4 bases lay between the germline ends. CDR3 coding DNA: TGCGCCAGCAGCTTAGGGTCCTACAATGAGCAGTTCTTC. Translated, it gives CASSLGSYNEQFF.

This clone was counted a few times. V gene TRBV5-4 combines with J gene TRBJ1-2, with D maybe TRBD1 (6 bases). Trimming left V 4 bases short and J 4 bases short, with 8 bases between. Germline CDR1 and CDR2: SGHNT and YYREEE (reference sequence). This CDR3 comprises 12 residues. The CDR3, as DNA: TGTGCCAGCAGCCGAGGGGGCTATGGCTACACCTTC. Protein sequence: CASSRGGYGYTF.